A selection of T cell receptor beta chains follows, all from one sample in a study of blood T cell repertoires in COVID-19. Clones were read by immunoSEQ multiplex PCR, and TCRdb kept only the in-frame ones, dropping some. The repertoire has 200,000 to 300,000 clones, around 84% of them found once; the top ten carry about 2%. Source material: peripheral blood. These receptors came from a middle-aged man who had recovered from COVID-19. Both conserved end residues are part of each CDR3. Fields, in order: V gene, D gene, J gene, CDR3 protein, CDR3 DNA. D genes are given only for firm matches.

v_call: TRBV6-5; d_call: -; j_call: TRBJ2-3; cdr3_aa: CASSYSVATSTDTQYF; cdr3_nt: TGTGCCAGCAGTTACTCGGTGGCGACTAGCACAGATACGCAGTATTTT
v_call: TRBV6-1; d_call: -; j_call: TRBJ1-1; cdr3_aa: CASSEGRTEAFF; cdr3_nt: TGTGCCAGCAGTGAAGGGAGGACTGAAGCTTTCTTT
v_call: TRBV4-3; d_call: -; j_call: TRBJ1-2; cdr3_aa: CASSQENRGYGYTF; cdr3_nt: TGCGCCAGCAGCCAAGAAAACCGCGGATACGGCTACACCTTC
v_call: TRBV5-7; d_call: TRBD2; j_call: TRBJ2-1; cdr3_aa: CASSQAGLAGVCEQFF; cdr3_nt: TGTGCCAGCAGCCAAGCGGGACTAGCGGGTGTTTGTGAGCAGTTCTTC
v_call: TRBV7-2; d_call: -; j_call: TRBJ2-1; cdr3_aa: CASSSTGLEQFF; cdr3_nt: TGTGCCAGCAGCAGTACAGGGTTGGAGCAGTTCTTC
v_call: TRBV6-6; d_call: -; j_call: TRBJ2-7; cdr3_aa: CASSPPLRYSSYEQYF; cdr3_nt: TGTGCCAGCAGTCCCCCTCTACGGTACAGCTCCTACGAGCAGTACTTC
v_call: TRBV24-1; d_call: -; j_call: TRBJ2-3; cdr3_aa: CATSDPPFRSSTDTQYF; cdr3_nt: TGTGCCACCAGTGATCCCCCTTTCAGGTCTAGCACAGATACGCAGTATTTT
v_call: TRBV9; d_call: TRBD1; j_call: TRBJ2-5; cdr3_aa: CASSPGQGGETQYF; cdr3_nt: TGTGCCAGCAGCCCAGGACAGGGCGGGGAGACCCAGTACTTC
v_call: TRBV28; d_call: TRBD2; j_call: TRBJ2-7; cdr3_aa: CASITHRGRTSGTYEQYF; cdr3_nt: TGTGCCAGCATCACACACAGGGGGAGGACTAGCGGGACCTACGAGCAGTACTTC
v_call: TRBV2; d_call: -; j_call: TRBJ1-6; cdr3_aa: CASSEPTRSPLHF; cdr3_nt: TGTGCCAGCAGTGAGCCCACCCGGTCTCCCCTCCACTTT